This entry is about one TCR beta chain. The sample is drawn from a study of control samples from healthy donors and cancer patients. Method: immunoSEQ multiplex PCR; TCRdb's copy keeps in-frame clones and lacks some. The sample lists 180,000 or so clones, 91% occurring once. Losses at the gene ends were 4 bases for V and 7 bases for J; bases not matched to a gene: 3. Germline V gives CDR1 LNHDA, CDR2 SQIVND (reference sequence). The CDR3 is 14 amino acids. The sample was blood. The clonotype originates from a young woman in good health. The chain recombines TRBV19 with TRBJ1-6, with 8 nucleotides matching TRBD1. The CDR3 region is CASSTWDRNSPLHF. The CDR3 nucleotides are TGTGCCAGTAGTACTTGGGACAGGAATTCACCCCTCCACTTT. Filled out from reference TRBV19 and TRBJ1-6, the complete variable domain reads DGGITQSPKYLFRKEGQNVTLSCEQNLNHDAMYWYRQDPGQGLRLIYYSQIVNDFQKGDIAEGYSVSREKKESFPLTVTSAQKNPTAFYLCASSTWDRNSPLHFGNGTRLTVT.